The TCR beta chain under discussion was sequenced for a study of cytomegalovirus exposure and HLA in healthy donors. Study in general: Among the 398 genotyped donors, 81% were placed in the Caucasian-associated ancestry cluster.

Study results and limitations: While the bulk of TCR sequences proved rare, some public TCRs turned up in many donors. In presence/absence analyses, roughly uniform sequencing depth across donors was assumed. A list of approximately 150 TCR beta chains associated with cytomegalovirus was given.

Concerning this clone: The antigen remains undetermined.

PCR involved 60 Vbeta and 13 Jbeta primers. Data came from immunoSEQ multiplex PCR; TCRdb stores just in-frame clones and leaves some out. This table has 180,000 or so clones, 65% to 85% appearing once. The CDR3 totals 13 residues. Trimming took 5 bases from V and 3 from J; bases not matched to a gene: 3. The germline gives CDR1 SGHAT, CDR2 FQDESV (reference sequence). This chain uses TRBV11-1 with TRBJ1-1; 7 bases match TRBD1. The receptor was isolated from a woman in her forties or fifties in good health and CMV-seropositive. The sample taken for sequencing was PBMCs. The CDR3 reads CASSRQGDTEAFF. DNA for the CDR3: TGTGCCAGCAGCCGACAGGGCGACACTGAAGCTTTCTTT.